Listed below are T cell receptor beta chains from one sample, sequenced in a study of metastatic and nonmetastatic thyroid tumors. TCRdb re-analyzed the PCR reads using MiXCR. In the table there are about 16,000 clones, 25% to 30% of which are singletons. The sequenced material came from tumor tissue. The receptors come from a male donor with papillary thyroid cancer or a benign thyroid nodule (not recorded which). Some clones in this sample may be carry-over from other donors' samples. Both conserved end residues are part of each CDR3. The D gene is left open where the match is weak. Clone size appears in some rows only: once, few, many, or a class for an expanded clone.

d_call,j_call,v_call,clone_size,cdr3_length,cdr3_nt,cdr3_aa
NA,TRBJ2-2,TRBV20-1,NA,16,TGCAGTGCTAGAAGGTCAGGACGGGGCTACACCGGGGAGCTGTTTTTT,CSARRSGRGYTGELFF
TRBD2,TRBJ2-7,TRBV13,NA,15,TGTGCCAGCAGCTTAAGCGGGAGGGCCTCCTACGAGCAGTACTTC,CASSLSGRASYEQYF
TRBD2,TRBJ2-1,TRBV5-1,few,16,TGCGCCAGCAGCCTGGCAGGGCTAGCGGGAGTCGATGAGCAGTTCTTC,CASSLAGLAGVDEQFF
NA,TRBJ1-3,TRBV11-2,NA,15,TGTGCCAGCAGCTTAGACGGCGCGGTCGGAAACACCATATATTTT,CASSLDGAVGNTIYF
NA,TRBJ2-7,TRBV30,NA,15,TGTGCCTGGAGTGTAACGGACAGAGAGCTCTACGAGCAGTACTTC,CAWSVTDRELYEQYF
NA,TRBJ1-2,TRBV19,few,11,TGTGCCAGTAGGGCCCCAGGGGAGTCCACCTTC,CASRAPGESTF
TRBD2,TRBJ2-6,TRBV7-4,many,21,TGTGCCAGCAGCATCTTCTTCGCCGGGTCCGGGGGGAGGTCTGGGGCCAACGTCCTGACTTTC,CASSIFFAGSGGRSGANVLTF
NA,TRBJ2-7,TRBV24-1,few,14,TGTGCCACGAGTGGGGAAGGGAATGGGGCCGAGCAGTACTTC,CATSGEGNGAEQYF
NA,TRBJ2-2,TRBV7-8,NA,16,TGTGCCAGCAGCTTAGCGTTTGACAGAGGGGCCGGGGAGCTGTTTTTT,CASSLAFDRGAGELFF
TRBD2,TRBJ2-1,TRBV20-1,many,16,TGCAGTGCTAGAGAGCGGCTAGCGGGAGTCTACAATGAGCAGTTCTTC,CSARERLAGVYNEQFF
NA,TRBJ1-1,TRBV5-1,NA,12,TGCGCCAGCAGAATGACGGGGGATGAAGCTTTCTTT,CASRMTGDEAFF
NA,TRBJ1-3,TRBV7-6,many,13,TGTGCCAGCAGCTTATTTACTGGAAACACCATATATTTT,CASSLFTGNTIYF
NA,TRBJ1-2,TRBV5-1,NA,13,TGCGCCAGCAGCTTGGGCACGGGGATTGGCTACACCTTC,CASSLGTGIGYTF
NA,TRBJ1-1,TRBV9,many,14,TGTGCCAGCAGCGTAGCTGTGGGGATAACGGGAGCTTTCTTT,CASSVAVGITGAFF
NA,TRBJ1-1,TRBV20-1,NA,11,TGCAGTGCTAGGGACAATTCTGAAGCTTTCTTT,CSARDNSEAFF
TRBD1,TRBJ2-2,TRBV20-1,NA,16,TGCAGTGCTAGAGATGCTCAGGGGGCGCAGAACGGGGAGCTGTTTTTT,CSARDAQGAQNGELFF
NA,TRBJ2-7,TRBV5-1,few,14,TGCGCCAGCAGCCACGACAGTCCCTCCTACGAGCAGTACTTC,CASSHDSPSYEQYF
TRBD2,TRBJ2-7,TRBV20-1,NA,15,TGCAGTGCCCCGGACCGGGGGGATAGGCCCTACGAGCAGTACTTC,CSAPDRGDRPYEQYF
NA,TRBJ1-4,TRBV3-1,many,15,TGTGCCAGCAGCAGATTAGGAGGAGAGAATGAAAAACTGTTTTTT,CASSRLGGENEKLFF
NA,TRBJ1-1,TRBV19,many,13,TGTGCCAGTAGTATCCGGGGTAGCACTGAAGCTTTCTTT,CASSIRGSTEAFF
NA,TRBJ2-1,TRBV6-1,NA,17,TGTGCCAGCATCCCTACCGGTCGAGGCGGAAACTACAATGAGCAGTTCTTC,CASIPTGRGGNYNEQFF
TRBD1,TRBJ2-7,TRBV11-2,NA,14,TGTGCCAGCAGCTTCGGGACAGGGGTCTACGAGCAGTACTTC,CASSFGTGVYEQYF
TRBD2,TRBJ2-3,TRBV20-1,NA,13,TGCAGTGCTAGAGTAGCGGGAGAAGATACGCAGTATTTT,CSARVAGEDTQYF
NA,TRBJ1-1,TRBV19,few,14,TGTGCCAGTAGTATAGATTATGGGGCGCCTGAAGCTTTCTTT,CASSIDYGAPEAFF
NA,TRBJ1-3,TRBV20-1,NA,16,TGCAGTGCTAGGGACAGAAGGGCCGTCTCTGGAAACACCATATATTTT,CSARDRRAVSGNTIYF
TRBD1,TRBJ2-1,TRBV20-1,NA,14,TGCAGTGCAGCCCGACAGGGTCATTACAATGAGCAGTTCTTC,CSAARQGHYNEQFF
NA,TRBJ1-5,TRBV12-3/TRBV12-4,many,13,TGTGCCAGCAGTCAGTCGACAGACCAGCCCCAGCATTTT,CASSQSTDQPQHF
NA,TRBJ1-3,TRBV6-1,medium-sized,16,TGTGCCAGCAGAGCTTCCGTTTTCACGGGAGGAAACACCATATATTTT,CASRASVFTGGNTIYF
NA,TRBJ2-6,TRBV11-2,many,18,TGTGCCAGCAGCTTAAGGCAGGGCGCGATCTCTGGGGCCAACGTCCTGACCTTC,CASSLRQGAISGANVLTF
TRBD2,TRBJ2-3,TRBV27,NA,15,TGTGCCAGCAGTTTATCCGGGGGGGGCACAGATACGCAGTATTTT,CASSLSGGGTDTQYF
TRBD2,TRBJ2-1,TRBV20-1,NA,15,TGCAGTGCTAGAGGGGGACTAGCGGGAGGAAATGAGCAGTTCTTC,CSARGGLAGGNEQFF
TRBD1,TRBJ2-3,TRBV13,NA,15,TGTGCCAGCAGGCTCCGGGACAGCAACACAGATACGCAGTATTTT,CASRLRDSNTDTQYF
NA,TRBJ2-5,TRBV30,NA,11,TGTGCCTGGAAACTTAGAGAGACCCAGTACTTC,CAWKLRETQYF
TRBD1,TRBJ1-1,TRBV11-3,many,16,TGTGCCAGCAGCCGCTGGGACAGGGGGCTCGACACTGAAGCTTTCTTT,CASSRWDRGLDTEAFF
NA,TRBJ1-1,TRBV28,NA,14,TGTGCCAGCAGTTTAGTCGGAGGGGGGACTGAAGCTTTCTTT,CASSLVGGGTEAFF
NA,TRBJ1-2,TRBV20-1,NA,13,TGCAGTGCTAGAGTGCCGCACAGCTATGGCTACACCTTC,CSARVPHSYGYTF
TRBD1,TRBJ1-2,TRBV20-1,medium-sized,16,TGCAGTGCTAGAGTTCACGGACAGGGGTTGGGGGATGGCTACACCTTC,CSARVHGQGLGDGYTF
TRBD2,TRBJ2-3,TRBV20-1,many,14,TGCAGTGCGTCGGACTCTAGCGGCAGAGATACGCAGTATTTT,CSASDSSGRDTQYF
NA,TRBJ2-1,TRBV10-3,many,14,TGTGCCATCAGCCCGGGACCTAGCTACAATGAGCAGTTCTTC,CAISPGPSYNEQFF
NA,TRBJ2-7,TRBV4-1,many,17,TGCGCCAGCAGCCAAGATTCCGGGGGCGAGACTAGAATCGAGCAGTACTTC,CASSQDSGGETRIEQYF
NA,TRBJ1-2,TRBV30,medium-sized,11,TGTGCCTGGAGTTCCAACTATGGCTACACCTTC,CAWSSNYGYTF